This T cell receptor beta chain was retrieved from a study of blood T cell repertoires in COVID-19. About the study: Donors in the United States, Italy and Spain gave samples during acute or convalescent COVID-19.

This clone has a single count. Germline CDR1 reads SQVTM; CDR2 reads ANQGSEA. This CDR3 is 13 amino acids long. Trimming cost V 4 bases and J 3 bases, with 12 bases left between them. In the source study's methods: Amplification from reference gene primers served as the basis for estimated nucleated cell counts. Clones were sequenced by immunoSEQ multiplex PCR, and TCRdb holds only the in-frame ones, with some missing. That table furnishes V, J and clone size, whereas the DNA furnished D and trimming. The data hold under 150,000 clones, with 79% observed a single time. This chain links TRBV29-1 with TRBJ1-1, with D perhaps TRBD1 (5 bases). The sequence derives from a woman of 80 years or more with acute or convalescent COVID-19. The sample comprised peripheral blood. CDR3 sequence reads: CSVARGGDTEAFF. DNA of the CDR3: TGCAGCGTTGCTCGGGGGGGGGACACTGAAGCTTTCTTT.